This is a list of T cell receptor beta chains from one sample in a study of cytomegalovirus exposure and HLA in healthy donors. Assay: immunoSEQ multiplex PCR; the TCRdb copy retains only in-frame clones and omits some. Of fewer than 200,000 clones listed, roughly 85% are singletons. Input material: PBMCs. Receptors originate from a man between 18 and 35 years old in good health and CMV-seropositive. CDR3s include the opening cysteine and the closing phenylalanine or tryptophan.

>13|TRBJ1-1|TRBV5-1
CASSLPQGGDAFF
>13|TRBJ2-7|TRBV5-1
CASSLERDGEQYF
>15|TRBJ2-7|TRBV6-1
CASSEPPQSPYEQYF
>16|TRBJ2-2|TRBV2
CASSVETSGSGGELFF
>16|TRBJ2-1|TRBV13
CASSLPRDRGLSEQFF
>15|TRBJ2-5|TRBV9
CASSASHRSQETQYF
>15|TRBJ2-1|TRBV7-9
CASSLSGGAFDEQFF
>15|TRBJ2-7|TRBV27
CASSPLPGTLYEQYF
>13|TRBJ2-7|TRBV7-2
CASSLYSSYEQYF
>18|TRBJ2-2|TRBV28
CASSPLFLAGPTTGELFF
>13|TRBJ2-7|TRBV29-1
CSVPGQGAYEQYF
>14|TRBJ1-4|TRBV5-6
CASSDGQGDEKLFF
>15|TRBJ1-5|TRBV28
CASGQQGAHDQPQHF
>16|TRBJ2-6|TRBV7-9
CASSLALGGGANVLTF
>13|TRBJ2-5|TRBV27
CASSLSGRASQYF
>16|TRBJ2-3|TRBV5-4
CASSSMIGGSTDTQYF
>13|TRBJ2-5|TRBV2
CASTGTMGGTQYF
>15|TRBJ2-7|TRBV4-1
CASSYPGQGLYEQYF
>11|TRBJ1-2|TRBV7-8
CASSLGVGGAF
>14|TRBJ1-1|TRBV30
CAWSTTTGGTEAFF
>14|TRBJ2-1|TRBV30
CAGEGQGKYNEQFF
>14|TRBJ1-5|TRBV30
CAWSAGPGNQPQHF
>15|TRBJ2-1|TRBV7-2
CASSPTQGAYNEQFF
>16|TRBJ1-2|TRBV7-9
CASSPTADRPPYGYTF
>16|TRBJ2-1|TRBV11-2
CASSPGGLAGTNEQFF
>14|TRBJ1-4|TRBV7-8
CASSSGGGREKLFF
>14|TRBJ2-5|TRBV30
CAWRTSGGKETQYF
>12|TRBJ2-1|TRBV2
CASSPTGDEQFF